The 20 T cell receptor beta chains below were found in one sample sequenced in a study of T cell responses to AZD1222 COVID-19 vaccine. The table came from immunoSEQ multiplex PCR; TCRdb's copy has only in-frame clones and leaves some out. The table includes around 110,000 clones, 90% to 95% detected once. The sample here was peripheral blood, taken on day 0 of AZD1222 vaccination. These receptors came from an adult in good health.

The chain uses TRBV29-1 and TRBJ1-1, with 8 positions matching TRBD1. The germline CDR1 and CDR2 sequences are SQVTM and ANQGSEA. V dropped 6 bases and J dropped 4; count of bases not matched to a gene: 7. This CDR3 is built from 13 residues. CDR3 region: CSVQDRGGTEAFF. In nucleotides, the CDR3 is TGCAGCGTCCAAGACAGGGGAGGCACTGAAGCTTTCTTT.

Comments on this clone: This CDR3 is also generated by other DNA sequences in the sample. The chain combines TRBV7-2 with TRBJ1-5, with 7 bases lining up with TRBD1. Germline V lookup: CDR1 SGHTA, CDR2 FQGNSA. This CDR3 is built from 15 residues. V shed 0 bases and J 4 bases; nucleotides not matched to a gene: 3. CDR3 coding DNA: TGTGCCAGCAGCTTAGCGGGACAGCTGAATCAGCCCCAGCATTTT. It translates to CASSLAGQLNQPQHF.

V and J are TRBV28 and TRBJ1-5; TRBD1 aligns across 9 bases. The germline V gene has CDR1 MDHEN and CDR2 SYDVKM. The CDR3 spans 15 residues. V was pared by 6 bases and J by 3 bases, with 6 bases of the junction left unmatched. This CDR3 reads CASRGQGWTNQPQHF. The CDR3 DNA follows: TGTGCCAGCAGGGGACAGGGTTGGACCAATCAGCCCCAGCATTTT. Supplemented by reference TRBV28 and TRBJ1-5, the full variable domain reads DVKVTQSSRYLVKRTGEKVFLECVQDMDHENMFWYRQDPGLGLRLIYFSYDVKMKEKGDIPEGYSVSREKKERFSLILESASTNQTSMYLCASRGQGWTNQPQHFGDGTRLSIL.

This clone was counted a single time. The V and J genes are TRBV18 and TRBJ1-3; D not certain. The CDR3 spans 15 residues. Germline CDR1 reads KGHSH; CDR2 reads LQKENI. Trimming took 2 bases from V and 2 from J, leaving 10 bases between them. CDR3 in DNA: TGTGCCAGCTCACCAGTAACCGGGACTGGAAACACCATATATTTT. Translation gives CASSPVTGTGNTIYF.

The rearrangement joins TRBV15 to TRBJ2-5; TRBD1 might be the D (6 bases). Trimming shortened V by 8 bases and J by 1 base, and 17 bases separated the two germline ends. Germline CDR1 is LNHNV and CDR2 is YYDKDF (reference sequence). The CDR3 is 15 residues long. CDR3 bases: TGTGCCACCGGAGCAGAGACAGGAATCCAAGAGACCCAGTACTTC. Amino acid sequence: CATGAETGIQETQYF.

This clone was recorded only once. V and J are TRBV21-1 and TRBJ2-2; the DNA was not used to check the table's D call, TRBD2. TRBV21-1 is designated a pseudogene. The CDR3 length is 14 residues. Here the CDR3 reads CASRRAGNTGELFF. The DNA for the CDR3 is TGTGCCAGCAGAAGGGCGGGGAACACCGGGGAGCTGTTTTTT.

The chain combines TRBV5-1 with TRBJ2-6; D is tentatively TRBD1 or TRBD2 (5 bases each). Trimming stripped 0 bases from V and 0 bases from J, with 16 bases between. This CDR3 comprises 19 residues. CDR1 SGHRS and CDR2 YFSETQ come from the germline V gene. The CDR3 DNA follows: TGCGCCAGCAGCTTGGCCCGGAACTGGGGGTACTCTGGGGCCAACGTCCTGACTTTC. Its protein is CASSLARNWGYSGANVLTF.

This clone was seen once. The chain couples TRBV4-1 to TRBJ2-6, with 7 bases identical to TRBD1. The CDR3 consists of 20 residues. V was clipped by 2 bases and J by 3 bases; unmatched bases: 16. CDR1 is MGHRA and CDR2 is YSYEKL in the germline V gene. The CDR3 DNA sequence: TGCGCCAGCAGCCAATTGGAAGGGGGCTTTCTTGGTAGTGGGGCCAACGTCCTGACTTTC. This encodes CASSQLEGGFLGSGANVLTF.

This chain connects TRBV4-1 to TRBJ2-7, with 8 positions matching TRBD2. Trimming took 1 base from V and 3 from J; bases not matched to a gene: 5. The length of the CDR3 is 15 residues. Germline V gene lookup returns CDR1 MGHRA and CDR2 YSYEKL. Here the CDR3 reads CASSQGTSSYYEQYF. CDR3 nucleotide sequence: TGCGCCAGCAGCCAAGGGACTAGCTCCTACTACGAGCAGTACTTC.

CDR3 DNA sequence: TGTGCCAGCAGCCTCAGCGGGGATACGCAGTATTTT. This encodes CASSLSGDTQYF. This chain connects TRBV7-2 to TRBJ2-3, with D perhaps matching TRBD2 (6 bases). V lost 5 bases to trimming and J lost 6 bases, with 9 bases between them. The CDR3 length is 12 residues. Germline CDR1 is SGHTA and CDR2 is FQGNSA. The full variable domain, in which reference TRBV7-2 and TRBJ2-3 provide the parts outside the CDR3, is GAGVSQSPSNKVTEKGKDVELRCDPISGHTALYWYRQSLGQGLEFLIYFQGNSAPDKSGLPSDRFSAERTGGSVSTLTIQRTQQEDSAVYLCASSLSGDTQYFGPGTRLTVL.

This sequence joins TRBV12-3 or TRBV12-4 and TRBJ1-2; tentative D call: TRBD1 (6 bases). V lost 2 bases, J lost 3 bases, and 7 bases lay in between. The CDR3 length is 13 residues. The CDR3 DNA follows: TGTGCCAGCAGTTTACGGACAGACTATGGCTACACCTTC. Translating it yields CASSLRTDYGYTF.

In its sample, this clone was seen once. V is TRBV6-5 and J is TRBJ1-2, with D maybe TRBD1 (6 bases). Looked up from germline, CDR1 is MNHEY and CDR2 is SVGAGI. V was pared by 4 bases and J by 12 bases, with 15 bases between. The CDR3 sequence is 12 residues long. For the CDR3, the DNA is TGTGCCAGCAGTTTGACAGGTTTGGGACACACCTTC. It is translated as CASSLTGLGHTF.

J is TRBJ2-2 and V is TRBV4-1, with TRBD2 matching over 13 bases. This CDR3 spans 17 amino acids. Per the germline V gene, CDR1 is MGHRA and CDR2 is YSYEKL. The V gene end was trimmed by 1 base and the J gene end by 5 bases; junction bases not matched to a gene: 4. The CDR3 loop reads CASSQVGTSGTTGELFF. As DNA, the CDR3 is TGCGCCAGCAGCCAAGTCGGGACTAGCGGGACTACCGGGGAGCTGTTTTTT.

The V call is TRBV9, the J call TRBJ2-1; 11 bases are a match to TRBD2. From germline, CDR1 is SGDLS and CDR2 YYNGEE. With V trimmed by 3 bases and J by 4 bases, 6 bases remained unmatched. This CDR3 is built from 16 residues. The CDR3 DNA reads TGTGCCAGCAGCGCATTGACTAGCGGGGTATACAATGAGCAGTTCTTC. Translation: CASSALTSGVYNEQFF.

This sequence joins TRBV9 and TRBJ2-2; 11 bases fit TRBD2. This CDR3 spans 17 amino acids. Germline V gene data show CDR1 as SGDLS and CDR2 as YYNGEE. J lost 0 bases, V lost 3 bases, and 4 bases had no gene match. The CDR3 region is CASSGGLAVPNTGELFF. The CDR3 coding sequence is TGTGCCAGCAGCGGGGGACTAGCGGTACCGAACACCGGGGAGCTGTTTTTT.

The chain joins TRBV5-1 to TRBJ2-7; TRBD2 aligns across 8 bases. V lost 7 bases, J lost 2 bases, and 11 bases stayed unmatched. The CDR3 runs 15 residues. The V gene's germline CDR1 is SGHRS and CDR2 YFSETQ. CDR3 sequence (DNA): TGCGCCAGCTCCAATCCAGCGGGAGCCCCCTACGAGCAGTACTTC. Amino acids: CASSNPAGAPYEQYF.

The J gene is TRBJ2-1, the V gene TRBV19, with 7 bases aligning to TRBD2. The CDR3 extends over 13 amino acids. J gave up 8 bases and V 7 bases, and 8 bases lay outside the gene matches. Germline CDR1 is LNHDA and CDR2 is SQIVND (reference sequence). CDR3 protein: CASNRAGIHEQFF. In DNA form, the CDR3 reads TGTGCCAGTAACCGAGCGGGAATCCATGAGCAGTTCTTC.

The chain joins TRBV19 to TRBJ1-5; perhaps TRBD1 as D (5 bases). V was pared by 5 bases and J by 0 bases, with 17 bases between. The CDR3 loop spans 17 amino acids. The germline gives CDR1 LNHDA, CDR2 SQIVND (reference sequence). The CDR3: CASSVATLQVSNQPQHF. CDR3 coding DNA: TGTGCCAGTAGTGTGGCCACCCTACAGGTTAGCAATCAGCCCCAGCATTTT.

V and J are TRBV5-4 and TRBJ2-7, with D perhaps being TRBD1 or TRBD2 (6 bases each). The germline V gene has CDR1 SGHNT and CDR2 YYREEE (reference sequence). The CDR3 extends over 14 amino acids. Deletions cut 0 bases from V and 3 bases from J, with 10 bases between. The CDR3 bases are TGTGCCAGCAGCTTGGTAGGGGGAGGCTACGAGCAGTACTTC. Amino acids: CASSLVGGGYEQYF.

The CDR3 region has the DNA TGTGCCAGCAGCGAGCGGGACTACAATGAGCAGTTCTTC. This codes for CASSERDYNEQFF. V and J are TRBV7-3 and TRBJ2-1; 7 bases agree with TRBD2. This CDR3 region has 13 residues. V was pared by 5 bases and J by 3 bases, with 1 base of the junction left unmatched. CDR1 and CDR2 (germline): SGHTA, FQGTGA.